This T cell receptor (beta chain) was identified in a study of OX40 agonist ivuxolimab in advanced cancers. Study-level background: The patients received agonistic anti-OX40 (CD134) antibody ivuxolimab. People in dose escalation had one of these cancers: hepatocellular carcinoma, melanoma, renal cell or head and neck cancer. A male proportion of around 86% was recorded, with mean age approximately 64 years and range roughly 23 to 79. Notes on the study in general: Expanded peripheral T cells had an undetermined antigen specificity.

Germline V gene data show CDR1 as SGHNT and CDR2 as YYREEE (reference sequence). The CDR3 is 16 residues long. Trimming removed 5 bases from V and 1 base from J, with 18 bases in between. TCRdb's table, derived via immunoSEQ multiplex PCR, lists solely in-frame clones and lacks some. The sample holds roughly 76,000 clones, about 87% seen once. With respect to this clone: What it recognizes is unknown.

Here the sequenced sample was CD4+ or CD8+ T cells sorted from blood, taken in a trial of the OX40 agonist ivuxolimab. This rearrangement joins TRBV5-4 to TRBJ1-1; D is possibly TRBD1 (5 bases). The sequence was obtained from an adult with an advanced solid tumor such as melanoma, head and neck, liver or kidney cancer. The CDR3 DNA sequence: TGTGCCAGCAGACCAGGGAGGGCGAATCAGAACACTGAAGCTTTCTTT. Translating it yields CASRPGRANQNTEAFF.